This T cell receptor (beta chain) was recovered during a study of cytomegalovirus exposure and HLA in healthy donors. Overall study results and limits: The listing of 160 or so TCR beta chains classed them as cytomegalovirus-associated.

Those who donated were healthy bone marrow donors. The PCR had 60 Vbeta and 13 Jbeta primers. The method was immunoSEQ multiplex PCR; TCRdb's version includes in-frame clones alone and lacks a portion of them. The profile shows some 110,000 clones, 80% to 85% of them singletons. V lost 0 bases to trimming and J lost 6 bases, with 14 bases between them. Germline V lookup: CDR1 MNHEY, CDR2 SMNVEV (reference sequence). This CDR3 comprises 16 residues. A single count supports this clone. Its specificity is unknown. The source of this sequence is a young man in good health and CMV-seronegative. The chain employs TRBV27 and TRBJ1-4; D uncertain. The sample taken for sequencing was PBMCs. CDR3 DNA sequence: TGTGCCAGCAGTTTATCTCCGGGAATGGGGTATGAAAAACTGTTTTTT. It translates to CASSLSPGMGYEKLFF.